The sequence of this T cell receptor beta chain was determined in a study of blood T cell repertoires in COVID-19. Background on the study: Donors in the United States, Italy and Spain gave samples during acute or convalescent COVID-19.

How the authors handled the data: Researchers report that nucleated cell counts were estimated from reference gene primer amplification. Assay used: immunoSEQ multiplex PCR; TCRdb lists only in-frame clones, some missing. The V and J calls and clone size are taken from that table; D and trimming were inferred from the DNA. The sample holds roughly 120,000 clones, 88% seen once. This CDR3 is built from 11 residues. V was clipped by 10 bases and J by 5 bases; unmatched bases: 2. Germline V gene lookup returns CDR1 LNHDA and CDR2 SQIVND (reference sequence). The sample taken for sequencing was peripheral blood. This receptor was obtained from a woman between 45 and 65 years old with active or convalescent COVID-19. V usage is TRBV19 and J usage is TRBJ2-1; 7 nucleotides align to TRBD1. CDR3 protein: CATGGNNEQFF. CDR3 coding DNA: TGTGCCACAGGGGGAAACAATGAGCAGTTCTTC.